Listed below are T cell receptor beta chains from one sample, sequenced in a study of blood T cell repertoires in COVID-19. Clones were sequenced by immunoSEQ multiplex PCR, and TCRdb holds only the in-frame ones, with some missing. The sample holds roughly 130,000 clones, just under 85% seen once. Specimen: PBMCs or T cells enriched from blood (not recorded which). The source is a woman aged 50 to 65 with acute COVID-19. CDR3s include the opening cysteine and the closing phenylalanine or tryptophan. The order of the fields is CDR3 DNA, CDR3 protein, clone size, J gene, CDR3 length, V gene, D gene. The D gene is left open where the match is weak. Clone size appears in some rows only: once, few, many, or a class for an expanded clone.

cdr3_nt: TGTGCCAGCAAGGGTCCAGGGGTAGCCAAAAACATTCAGTACTTC
cdr3_aa: CASKGPGVAKNIQYF
clone_size: NA
j_call: TRBJ2-4
cdr3_length: 15
v_call: TRBV28
d_call: NA

cdr3_nt: TGTGCCAGCAGCCGAACTAGCGGACTCTCCTACGAGCAGTACTTC
cdr3_aa: CASSRTSGLSYEQYF
clone_size: NA
j_call: TRBJ2-7
cdr3_length: 15
v_call: TRBV3-1/TRBV3-2
d_call: TRBD2

cdr3_nt: TGTGCCAGCAGCCAGGAGGGGACAGGGAGCTCTGGAAACACCATATATTTT
cdr3_aa: CASSQEGTGSSGNTIYF
clone_size: once
j_call: TRBJ1-3
cdr3_length: 17
v_call: TRBV4-2
d_call: TRBD1

cdr3_nt: TGTGCCAGCAGTTTGGGGGGGGATGAGCAGTTCTTC
cdr3_aa: CASSLGGDEQFF
clone_size: NA
j_call: TRBJ2-1
cdr3_length: 12
v_call: TRBV12-3/TRBV12-4
d_call: TRBD2

cdr3_nt: TGTGCCAGCAGCCATACTAGCGGGAGCTACCCCTACGAGCAGTACTTC
cdr3_aa: CASSHTSGSYPYEQYF
clone_size: NA
j_call: TRBJ2-7
cdr3_length: 16
v_call: TRBV3-1/TRBV3-2
d_call: TRBD2

cdr3_nt: TGCGCCAGCAGCTTGAACAGCTATGGCTACACCTTC
cdr3_aa: CASSLNSYGYTF
clone_size: NA
j_call: TRBJ1-2
cdr3_length: 12
v_call: TRBV5-1
d_call: NA

cdr3_nt: TGTGCCAGCAGCCAGGGACAGGGGACTGGAAACACCATATATTTT
cdr3_aa: CASSQGQGTGNTIYF
clone_size: NA
j_call: TRBJ1-3
cdr3_length: 15
v_call: TRBV14
d_call: TRBD1

cdr3_nt: TGTGCCAGCAGCGCCCCGGGGGGGATAGAGTATCAGCCCCAGCATTTT
cdr3_aa: CASSAPGGIEYQPQHF
clone_size: NA
j_call: TRBJ1-5
cdr3_length: 16
v_call: TRBV7-8
d_call: NA

cdr3_nt: TGTGCCAGCAGCAGAACTCTAGCGGGAGGGGCAGATACGCAGTATTTT
cdr3_aa: CASSRTLAGGADTQYF
clone_size: NA
j_call: TRBJ2-3
cdr3_length: 16
v_call: TRBV5-5
d_call: TRBD2

cdr3_nt: TGTGCCAGCAGCCAAGACTTCACAGATACGCAGTATTTT
cdr3_aa: CASSQDFTDTQYF
clone_size: NA
j_call: TRBJ2-3
cdr3_length: 13
v_call: TRBV4-2
d_call: NA

cdr3_nt: TGTGCCAGTTCAGGACTAGCGGGAGTAGTTGAGCAGTTCTTC
cdr3_aa: CASSGLAGVVEQFF
clone_size: NA
j_call: TRBJ2-1
cdr3_length: 14
v_call: TRBV6-5
d_call: TRBD2

cdr3_nt: TGTGCCAGCAGTCCTACAGCGGGGATCTCCTACGAGCAGTACTTC
cdr3_aa: CASSPTAGISYEQYF
clone_size: NA
j_call: TRBJ2-7
cdr3_length: 15
v_call: TRBV14
d_call: TRBD2

cdr3_nt: TGTGCCAGCAGTTCAACAGAGAACACTGAAGCTTTCTTT
cdr3_aa: CASSSTENTEAFF
clone_size: NA
j_call: TRBJ1-1
cdr3_length: 13
v_call: TRBV12-3/TRBV12-4
d_call: NA

cdr3_nt: TGTGCCAGCAGCTTGGTTCGGGGGTTGGGCACTGAAGCTTTCTTT
cdr3_aa: CASSLVRGLGTEAFF
clone_size: NA
j_call: TRBJ1-1
cdr3_length: 15
v_call: TRBV5-5
d_call: NA

cdr3_nt: TGCGCCAGCAGCCAAGATGGTAGGGGAGGGGCGCTCCAAGAGACCCAGTACTTC
cdr3_aa: CASSQDGRGGALQETQYF
clone_size: NA
j_call: TRBJ2-5
cdr3_length: 18
v_call: TRBV4-3
d_call: TRBD2

cdr3_nt: TGTGCCAGCACCCTCGGGGGTGCTAGCGTGGTTAATGAGCAGTTCTTC
cdr3_aa: CASTLGGASVVNEQFF
clone_size: NA
j_call: TRBJ2-1
cdr3_length: 16
v_call: TRBV11-2
d_call: NA